This T cell receptor beta chain derives from a study of T cell responses to AZD1222 COVID-19 vaccine. Study-level information: Pooling was applied to second doses at about 4 or about 12 weeks.

Method: immunoSEQ multiplex PCR; TCRdb's copy keeps in-frame clones and lacks some. This table has 70,000 to 80,000 clones, 86% appearing once. V lost 2 bases, J lost 8 bases, and 9 bases lay in between. Germline lookup yields CDR1 MNHEY and CDR2 SMNVEV (reference sequence). The CDR3 is 12 residues long. Notes on the study in general: Vaccine-associated CD4 TCRs spanned spike, dominant at 160-218 and 743-854. Possibly, clonal diversity was underestimated; donors were largely white British and included more females. In all cases, repertoires were sampled only after the peak T cell response.

This clone was found once. Its antigen is as yet unknown. The sample here was peripheral blood, taken on day 0 of AZD1222 vaccination. This TCR came from an adult in good health. This chain links TRBV27 with TRBJ1-2, with D perhaps matching TRBD1 (5 bases). The CDR3 region is CASSLRGRGYTF. The CDR3 DNA is TGTGCCAGCAGTTTACGGGGGAGAGGCTACACCTTC.